The T cell receptor beta chain described here comes from a study of CD8+ T cells in alopecia areata. RNA, once extracted, was reverse transcribed into cDNA for use as the sequencing template. Sequenced by immunoSEQ multiplex PCR; TCRdb stores in-frame clones only, minus some. Of under 350,000 clones listed, 58% are singletons. Treatment in this sample: oral pan-JAK inhibitor, 5-10 mg twice daily. Trimming took off 1 base at V and 2 bases at J, with 13 bases between the two ends. Per germline, CDR1 SGHRS and CDR2 YFSETQ. The CDR3 is 15 amino acids. The receptor was derived from a human donor with alopecia areata. The V gene is TRBV5-1, the J gene TRBJ2-7; D uncertain. The starting material was CD4+ T cells sorted from blood, obtained at week 24, from a patient treated with tofacitinib. CDR3 protein: CASSLSNPRPYEQYF. CDR3 coding DNA: TGCGCCAGCAGCTTGAGTAATCCTCGCCCCTACGAGCAGTACTTC.